The 14 T cell receptor beta chains below come from one sample, sequenced in a study of blood T cells in healthy people across ages. The second PCR ran about 6 to 11 cycles with a sample-barcoded 5' primer and J-beta primers. TCRdb reanalysed the 5' RACE reads using MiXCR and keeps one entry per CDR3 protein. Here the sample spans hundreds of thousands of distinct CDR3 sequences, approximately 25% being singletons. This sample also belongs to another study, concerning T cells of mothers and their children.

Sequencing was carried out using blood. The receptors stem from a boy younger than 18 in good health.

The V gene is TRBV28, the J gene TRBJ1-2; D is undetermined. V lost 6 bases, J lost 5 bases, and 13 bases lay in between. The CDR3 is made up of 13 amino acids. CDR1 is MDHEN and CDR2 is SYDVKM in the germline V gene. Here the CDR3 reads CASSPRSVYGYTF. DNA of the CDR3: TGTGCCAGCAGCCCCCGGAGCGTTTATGGCTACACCTTC.

The chain carries TRBV5-1 and TRBJ2-7, with TRBD1 matching 10 bases. The V segment lost 4 bases and the J segment 5 bases; nucleotides outside the gene matches: 12. Germline assignment: CDR1 SGHRS and CDR2 YFSETQ. This CDR3 has 16 amino acids. The CDR3 reads CASSSGTGVLMDEQYF. In DNA form, the CDR3 reads TGCGCCAGCAGCAGCGGGACAGGGGTCCTAATGGACGAGCAGTACTTC.

This clonotype showed up just a few times. The chain links TRBV28 to TRBJ2-7; D uncertain. The V end was cut by 3 bases, the J end by 3 bases, with 21 bases between. The CDR3 sequence is 17 residues long. Germline CDR1 and CDR2: MDHEN and SYDVKM. CDR3 in amino acids: CASSLILNRAFYYEQYF. The CDR3 nucleotides are TGTGCCAGCAGTTTGATACTAAACCGGGCTTTCTACTACGAGCAGTACTTC.

A few counts support this clonotype. The chain uses TRBV6-8 and TRBJ1-1, with TRBD1 matching 12 bases. The V gene end was trimmed by 5 bases and the J gene end by 3 bases; junction bases not matched to a gene: 10. CDR3 size: 17 residues. The germline CDR1 and CDR2 sequences are MNHGY and SAAAGT. CDR3 DNA: TGTGCCAGCAGTGACCGGGACAGGGGGCAGAGGGACACTGAAGCTTTCTTT. Its protein product is CASSDRDRGQRDTEAFF.

The sample holds many counts of this clonotype. The V call is TRBV7-9, the J call TRBJ2-1; no clear D. CDR3 length equals 12 residues. Trimming pared 1 base from V and 5 bases from J, leaving 3 bases between. The germline V gene has CDR1 SEHNR and CDR2 FQNEAQ (reference sequence). The CDR3 coding sequence is TGTGCCAGCAGCTTAGGTAACAATGAGCAGTTCTTC. Amino acids: CASSLGNNEQFF.

The gene calls are TRBV28 and TRBJ1-5, with D tentatively TRBD1 (5 bases). CDR1 and CDR2 from the germline V gene are MDHEN and SYDVKM. The V end lost 6 bases, the J end lost 0 bases, and 15 bases lay between the germline ends. The CDR3 totals 16 residues. As DNA, the CDR3 is TGTGCCAGCAGCCTCCCTGGACATTATAGCAATCAGCCCCAGCATTTT. This codes for CASSLPGHYSNQPQHF.

The chain recombines TRBV7-8 with TRBJ2-1; the match to TRBD2 covers 7 bases. Germline CDR1 and CDR2: SGHVS and FQNEAQ. After removal of 3 bases from V and 7 bases from J, the junction contained 6 bases not matched to a gene. The length of the CDR3 is 14 residues. As DNA, the CDR3 is TGTGCCAGCAGCTTGGGACTAACTAAGAATGAGCAGTTCTTC. This sequence encodes CASSLGLTKNEQFF.

The chain joins TRBV7-2 to TRBJ2-5; TRBD1 might be the D (6 bases). The end of the DNA aligns better with TRBJ2-7, so the J call may be wrong. The CDR3 sequence is 16 residues long. The germline gives CDR1 SGHTA, CDR2 FQGNSA. The CDR3 reads CASSLGAMGASYEQYF. CDR3 DNA sequence: TGTGCCAGCAGCTTAGGGGCCATGGGGGCCTCCTACGAGCAGTACTTC.

The chain combines TRBV6-5 with TRBJ1-1; 7 bases fit TRBD1. Per germline, CDR1 MNHEY and CDR2 SVGAGI. J was trimmed by 6 bases and V by 4 bases; bases with no gene match: 11. The CDR3 length is 15 residues. The CDR3 DNA reads as TGTGCCAGCAGTTCAGTACAGGGGTTTAAGGCTGAAGCTTTCTTT. It yields the protein CASSSVQGFKAEAFF.

The rearrangement uses TRBV20-1 and TRBJ1-5, with TRBD1 as a possible D gene (6 bases). The CDR3 has 16 residues. Germline CDR1 and CDR2: DFQATT and SNEGSKA (reference sequence). Trimming stripped 0 bases from V and 6 bases from J, with 18 bases between. The CDR3 bases are TGCAGTGCTAGAGAGGGGGCGGGGGGCGAAAGTCAGCCCCAGCATTTT. As protein: CSAREGAGGESQPQHF.

This sequence joins TRBV24-1 and TRBJ2-2; 8 bases map to TRBD2. V was pared by 9 bases and J by 8 bases, with 16 bases of the junction left unmatched. Per the germline V gene, CDR1 is KGHDR and CDR2 is SFDVKD. The CDR3 has 16 amino acids. CDR3 DNA: TGTGCCACCCGTAGTGGCGGGGGGTCCCCGGCTGGGGAGCTGTTTTTT. This translates into CATRSGGGSPAGELFF.

V usage is TRBV20-1 and J usage is TRBJ2-3; the match to TRBD2 covers 9 bases. Germline trimming cut 0 bases from V and 8 bases from J; bases unmatched to any gene: 21. The CDR3 extends over 19 amino acids. From germline, CDR1 is DFQATT and CDR2 SNEGSKA (reference sequence). CDR3 sequence (DNA): TGCAGTGCTAGAGATAGGGGCGGGAGGGCCGAGGACACACACCGTACGCAGTATTTT. It is translated as CSARDRGGRAEDTHRTQYF.

The chain combines TRBV2 with TRBJ2-7; D is tentatively TRBD1 or TRBD2 (5 bases each). V lost 5 bases to trimming and J lost 0 bases, with 17 bases between them. From germline, CDR1 is SNHLY and CDR2 FYNNEI. CDR3 length equals 16 residues. In DNA, the CDR3 is TGTGCCAGCAGTCCTTTCTGGGGGTCCTACTCCTACGAGCAGTACTTC. It is translated as CASSPFWGSYSYEQYF.

The CDR3 nucleotides are TGCAGCGTTGCCCAACGGACGATGGGAGAGCAGTACTTC. As protein: CSVAQRTMGEQYF. The chain uses TRBV29-1 and TRBJ2-5; a possible D gene is TRBD2 (5 bases). The CDR3 runs to 13 residues. CDR1 is SQVTM, CDR2 ANQGSEA, per germline. The ends were cut back, 4 bases at V and 11 bases at J, with 20 bases in the middle.